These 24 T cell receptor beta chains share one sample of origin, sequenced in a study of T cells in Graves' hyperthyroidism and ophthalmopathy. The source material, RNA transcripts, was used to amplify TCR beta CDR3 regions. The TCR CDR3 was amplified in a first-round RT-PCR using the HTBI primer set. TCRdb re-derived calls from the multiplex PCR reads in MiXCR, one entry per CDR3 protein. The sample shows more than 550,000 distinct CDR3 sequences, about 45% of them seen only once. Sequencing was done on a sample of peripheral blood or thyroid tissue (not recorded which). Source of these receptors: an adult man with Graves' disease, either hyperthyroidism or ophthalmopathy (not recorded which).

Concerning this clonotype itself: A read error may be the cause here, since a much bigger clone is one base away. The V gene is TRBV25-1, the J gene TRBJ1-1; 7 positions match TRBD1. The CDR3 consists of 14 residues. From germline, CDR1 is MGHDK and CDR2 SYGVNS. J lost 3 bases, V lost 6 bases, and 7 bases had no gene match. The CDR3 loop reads CASRYRGPDTEAFF. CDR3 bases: TGTGCCAGCAGATACAGGGGCCCCGACACTGAAGCTTTCTTT.

This CDR3 reads CASSKTGIQPQHF. CDR3 nucleotides: TGTGCCAGTAGTAAGACAGGGATTCAGCCCCAGCATTTT. This chain uses TRBV19 with TRBJ1-5; 7 bases line up with TRBD1. The CDR3 is 13 residues long. Trimming removed 4 bases from V and 6 bases from J; junction bases left unmatched: 3. CDR1 is LNHDA, CDR2 SQIVND, per germline (reference sequence).

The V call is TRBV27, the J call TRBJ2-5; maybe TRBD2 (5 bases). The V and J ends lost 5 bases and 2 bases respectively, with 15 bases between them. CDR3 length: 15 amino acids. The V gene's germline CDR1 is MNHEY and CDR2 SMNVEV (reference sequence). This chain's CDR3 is CASSPRNQRQETQYF. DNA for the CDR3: TGTGCCAGCAGTCCAAGGAACCAGCGGCAAGAGACCCAGTACTTC.

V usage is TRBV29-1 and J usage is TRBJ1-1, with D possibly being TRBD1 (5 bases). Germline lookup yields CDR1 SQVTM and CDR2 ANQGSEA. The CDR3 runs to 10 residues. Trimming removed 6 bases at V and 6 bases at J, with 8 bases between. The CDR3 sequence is CSVGVAEAFF. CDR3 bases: TGCAGCGTGGGGGTGGCTGAAGCTTTCTTT.

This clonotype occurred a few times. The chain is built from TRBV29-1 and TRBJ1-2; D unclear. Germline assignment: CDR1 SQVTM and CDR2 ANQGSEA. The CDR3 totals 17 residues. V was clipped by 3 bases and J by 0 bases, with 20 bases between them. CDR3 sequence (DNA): TGCAGCGTTGATCGTGGGGTCGTTCACCATTCTAACTATGGCTACACCTTC. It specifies CSVDRGVVHHSNYGYTF.

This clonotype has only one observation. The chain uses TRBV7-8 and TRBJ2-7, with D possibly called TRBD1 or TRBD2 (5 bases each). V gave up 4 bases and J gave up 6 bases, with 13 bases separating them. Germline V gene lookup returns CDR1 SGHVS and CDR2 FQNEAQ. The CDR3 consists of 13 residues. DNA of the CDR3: TGTGCCAGCAGCTGGGACCAGTACATCGAGCAGTACTTC. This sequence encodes CASSWDQYIEQYF.

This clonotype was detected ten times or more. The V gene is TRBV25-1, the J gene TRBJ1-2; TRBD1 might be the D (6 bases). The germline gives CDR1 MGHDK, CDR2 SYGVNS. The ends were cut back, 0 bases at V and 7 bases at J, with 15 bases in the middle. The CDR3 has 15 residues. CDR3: CASSEYIQGNVGYTF. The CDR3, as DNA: TGTGCCAGCAGTGAATATATCCAGGGGAATGTTGGCTACACCTTC.

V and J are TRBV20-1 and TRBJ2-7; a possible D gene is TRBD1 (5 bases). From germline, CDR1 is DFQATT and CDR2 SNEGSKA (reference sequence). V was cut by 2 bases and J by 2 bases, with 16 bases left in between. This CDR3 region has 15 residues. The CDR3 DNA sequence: TGCAGTGCTAGAACTCGCGCTAGGGGAACCTACGAGCAGTACTTC. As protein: CSARTRARGTYEQYF.

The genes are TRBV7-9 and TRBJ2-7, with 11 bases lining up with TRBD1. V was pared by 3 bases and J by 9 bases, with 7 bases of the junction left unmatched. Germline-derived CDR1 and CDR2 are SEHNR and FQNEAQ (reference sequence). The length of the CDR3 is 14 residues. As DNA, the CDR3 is TGTGCCAGCAGCTTCCGGGACAGGGGGAAGTCGCAGTACTTC. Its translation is CASSFRDRGKSQYF.

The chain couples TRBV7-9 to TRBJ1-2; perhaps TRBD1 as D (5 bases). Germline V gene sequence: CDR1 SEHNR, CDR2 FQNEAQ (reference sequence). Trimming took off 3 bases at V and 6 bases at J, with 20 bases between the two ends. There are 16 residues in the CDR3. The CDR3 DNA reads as TGTGCCAGCAGCTTGGCTAGGAGGCATGGGGGAGATGGCTACACCTTC. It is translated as CASSLARRHGGDGYTF.

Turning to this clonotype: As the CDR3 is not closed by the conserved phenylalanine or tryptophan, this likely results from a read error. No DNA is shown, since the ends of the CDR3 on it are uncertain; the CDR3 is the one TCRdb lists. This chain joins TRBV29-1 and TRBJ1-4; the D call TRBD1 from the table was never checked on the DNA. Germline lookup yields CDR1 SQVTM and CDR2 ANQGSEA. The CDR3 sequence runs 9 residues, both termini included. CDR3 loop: CSVEVSRGI.

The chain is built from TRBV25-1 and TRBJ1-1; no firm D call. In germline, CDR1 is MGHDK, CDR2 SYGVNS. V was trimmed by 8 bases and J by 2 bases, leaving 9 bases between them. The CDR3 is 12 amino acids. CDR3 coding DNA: TGTGCCAGCGTTGAGCCTAACACTGAAGCTTTCTTT. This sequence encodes CASVEPNTEAFF.

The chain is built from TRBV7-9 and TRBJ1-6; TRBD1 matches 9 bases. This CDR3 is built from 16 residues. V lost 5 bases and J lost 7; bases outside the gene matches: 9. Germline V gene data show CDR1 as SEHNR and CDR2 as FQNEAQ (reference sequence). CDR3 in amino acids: CASSQAQGAGNSPLHF. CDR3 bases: TGTGCCAGCAGCCAGGCACAGGGGGCGGGCAATTCACCCCTCCACTTT.

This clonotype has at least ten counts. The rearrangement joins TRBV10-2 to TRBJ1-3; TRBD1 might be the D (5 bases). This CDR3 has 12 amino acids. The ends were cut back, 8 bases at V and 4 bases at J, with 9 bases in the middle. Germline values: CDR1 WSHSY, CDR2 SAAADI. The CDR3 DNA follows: TGCGCCAGCGCGCGACAGGGAAACACCATATATTTT. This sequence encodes CASARQGNTIYF.

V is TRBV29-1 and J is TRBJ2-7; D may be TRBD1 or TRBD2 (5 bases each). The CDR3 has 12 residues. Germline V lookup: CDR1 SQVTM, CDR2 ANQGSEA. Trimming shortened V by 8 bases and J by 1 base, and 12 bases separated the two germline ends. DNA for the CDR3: TGCAGCCTCCGGGGCTTGTCCTACGAGCAGTACTTC. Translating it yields CSLRGLSYEQYF.

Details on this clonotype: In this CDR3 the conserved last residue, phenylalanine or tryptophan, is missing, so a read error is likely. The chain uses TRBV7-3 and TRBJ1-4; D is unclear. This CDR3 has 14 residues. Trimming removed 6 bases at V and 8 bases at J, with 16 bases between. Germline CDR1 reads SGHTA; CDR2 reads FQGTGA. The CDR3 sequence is CASSYSAHVEKLFC. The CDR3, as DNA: TGTGCCAGCAGTTACTCCGCGCATGTAGAAAAACTGTTTTGT.

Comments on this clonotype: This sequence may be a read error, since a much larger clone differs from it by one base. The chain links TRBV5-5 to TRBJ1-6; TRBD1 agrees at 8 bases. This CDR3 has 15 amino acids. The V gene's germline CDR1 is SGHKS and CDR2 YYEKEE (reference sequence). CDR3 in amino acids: CASSLSGQENPPLHF. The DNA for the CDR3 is TGCGCCAGCAGCTTGTCGGGACAGGAGAATCCACCCCTCCACTTT.

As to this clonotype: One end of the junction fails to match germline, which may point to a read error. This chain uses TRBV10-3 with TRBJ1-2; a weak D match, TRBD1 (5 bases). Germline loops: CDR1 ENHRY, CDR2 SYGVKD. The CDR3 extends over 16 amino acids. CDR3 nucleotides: TGTGCCAGCAGTGAAGCGTTGGGACTCCTGGCCGGTGGCTACACCTTC. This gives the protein CASSEALGLLAGGYTF.

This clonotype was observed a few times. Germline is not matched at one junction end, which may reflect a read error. The DNA of the CDR3 is TGCGCCAGCAGCCACCCCGGGGGCAACGGAGCTTTCTTT. Its protein is CASSHPGGNGAFF. The genes are TRBV7-2 and TRBJ1-1; TRBD1 is a possible D gene (6 bases). CDR3 length: 13 residues. CDR1 is SGHTA, CDR2 FQGNSA, per germline.

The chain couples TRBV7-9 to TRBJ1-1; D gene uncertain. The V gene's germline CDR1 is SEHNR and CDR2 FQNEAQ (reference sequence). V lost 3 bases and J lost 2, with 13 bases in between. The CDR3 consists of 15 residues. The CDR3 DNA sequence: TGTGCCAGCAGCTTGAATGGATTGGGTAACACTGAAGCTTTCTTT. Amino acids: CASSLNGLGNTEAFF.

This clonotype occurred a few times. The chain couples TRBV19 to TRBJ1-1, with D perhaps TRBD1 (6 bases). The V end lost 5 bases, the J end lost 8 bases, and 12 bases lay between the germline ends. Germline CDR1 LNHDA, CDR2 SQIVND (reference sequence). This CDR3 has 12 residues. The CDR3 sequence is CASSPQGLEAFF. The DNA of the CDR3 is TGTGCCAGTAGTCCTCAGGGGCTGGAAGCTTTCTTT. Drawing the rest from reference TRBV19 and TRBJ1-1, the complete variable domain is DGGITQSPKYLFRKEGQNVTLSCEQNLNHDAMYWYRQDPGQGLRLIYYSQIVNDFQKGDIAEGYSVSREKKESFPLTVTSAQKNPTAFYLCASSPQGLEAFFGQGTRLTVV.

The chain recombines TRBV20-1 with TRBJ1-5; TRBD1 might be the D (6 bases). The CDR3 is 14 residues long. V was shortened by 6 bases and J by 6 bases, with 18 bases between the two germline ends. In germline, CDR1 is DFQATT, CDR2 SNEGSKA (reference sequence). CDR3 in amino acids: CSAQMGGRRQPQHF. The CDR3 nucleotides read TGCAGTGCCCAGATGGGGGGGCGCCGTCAGCCCCAGCATTTT.

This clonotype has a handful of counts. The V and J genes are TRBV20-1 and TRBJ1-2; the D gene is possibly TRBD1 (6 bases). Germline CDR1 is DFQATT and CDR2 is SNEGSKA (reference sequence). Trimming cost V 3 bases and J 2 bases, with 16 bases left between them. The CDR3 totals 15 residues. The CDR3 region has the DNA TGCAGTGCTAGCATGGGGGCGCGGGGAAACTATGGCTACACCTTC. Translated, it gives CSASMGARGNYGYTF.

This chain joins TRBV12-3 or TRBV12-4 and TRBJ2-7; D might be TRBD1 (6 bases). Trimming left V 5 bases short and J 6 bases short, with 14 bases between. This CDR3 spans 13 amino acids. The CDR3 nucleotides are TGTGCCAGCAGTCCCAGGACAGATAGCGAGCAGTACTTC. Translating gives CASSPRTDSEQYF.